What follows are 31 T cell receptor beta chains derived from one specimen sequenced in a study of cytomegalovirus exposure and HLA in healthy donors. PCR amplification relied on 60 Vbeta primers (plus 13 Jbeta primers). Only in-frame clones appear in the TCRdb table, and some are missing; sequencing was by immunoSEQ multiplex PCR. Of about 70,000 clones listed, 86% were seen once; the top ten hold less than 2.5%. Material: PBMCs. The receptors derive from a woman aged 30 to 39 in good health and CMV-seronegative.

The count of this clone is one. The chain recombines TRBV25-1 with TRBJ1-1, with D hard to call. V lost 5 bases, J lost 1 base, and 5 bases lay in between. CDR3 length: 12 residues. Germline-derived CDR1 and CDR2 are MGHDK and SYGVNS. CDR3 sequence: CASSIRNTEAFF. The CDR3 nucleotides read TGTGCCAGCAGTATCCGGAACACTGAAGCTTTCTTT.

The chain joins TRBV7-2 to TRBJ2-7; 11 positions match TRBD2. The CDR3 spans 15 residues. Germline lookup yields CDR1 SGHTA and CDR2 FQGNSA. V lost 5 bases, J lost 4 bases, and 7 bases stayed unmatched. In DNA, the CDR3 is TGTGCCAGCAGCCAAGGGACTAGCGGACTTTACGAGCAGTACTTC. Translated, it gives CASSQGTSGLYEQYF.

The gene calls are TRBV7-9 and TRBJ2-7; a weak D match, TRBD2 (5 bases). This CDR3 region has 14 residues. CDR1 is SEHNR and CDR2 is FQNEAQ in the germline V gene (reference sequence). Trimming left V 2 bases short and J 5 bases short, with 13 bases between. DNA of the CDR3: TGTGCCAGCAGCTTATTGCAGAATAGCGACGAGCAGTACTTC. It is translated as CASSLLQNSDEQYF.

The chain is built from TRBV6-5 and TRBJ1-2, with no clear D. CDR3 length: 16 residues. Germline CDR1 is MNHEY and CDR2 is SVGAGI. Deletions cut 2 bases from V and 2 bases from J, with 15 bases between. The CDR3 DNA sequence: TGTGCCAGCAGTTACAGAGACGGACTGCCGAACTATGGCTACACCTTC. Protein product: CASSYRDGLPNYGYTF.

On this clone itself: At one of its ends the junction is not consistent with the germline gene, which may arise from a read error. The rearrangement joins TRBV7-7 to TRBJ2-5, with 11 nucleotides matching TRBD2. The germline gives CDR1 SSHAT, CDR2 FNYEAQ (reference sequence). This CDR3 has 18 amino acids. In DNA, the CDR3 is TGTGCTAGCAGCTTAGCAATGCCTCTAGCGGGAGGATGGGAGACCCAGTACTTC. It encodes CASSLAMPLAGGWETQYF.

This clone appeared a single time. CDR3: CASSLVGSGAYYEQYF. The CDR3 DNA reads TGTGCCAGCAGCCTAGTAGGTAGCGGGGCTTACTACGAGCAGTACTTC. This chain links TRBV7-6 with TRBJ2-7; 8 positions agree with TRBD2. The CDR3 runs to 16 residues. Germline V gene lookup returns CDR1 SGHVS and CDR2 FNYEAQ. V gave up 5 bases and J gave up 3 bases; unmatched junction bases: 12.

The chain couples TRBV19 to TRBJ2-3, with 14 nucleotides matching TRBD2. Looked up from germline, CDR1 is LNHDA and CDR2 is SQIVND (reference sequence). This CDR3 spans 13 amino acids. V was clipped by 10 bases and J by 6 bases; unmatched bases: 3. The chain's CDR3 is CAIGTSGSDTQYF. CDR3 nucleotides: TGTGCCATCGGGACTAGCGGGAGTGATACGCAGTATTTT.

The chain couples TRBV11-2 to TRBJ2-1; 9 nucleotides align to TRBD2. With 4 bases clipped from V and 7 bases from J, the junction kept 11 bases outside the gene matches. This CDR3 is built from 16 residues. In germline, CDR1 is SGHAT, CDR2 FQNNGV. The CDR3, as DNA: TGTGCCAGCAGCTACGGAGGTCCTAGCGGGAAAAATGAGCAGTTCTTC. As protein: CASSYGGPSGKNEQFF. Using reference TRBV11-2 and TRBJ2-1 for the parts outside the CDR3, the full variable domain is EAGVAQSPRYKIIEKRQSVAFWCNPISGHATLYWYQQILGQGPKLLIQFQNNGVVDDSQLPKDRFSAERLKGVDSTLKIQPAKLEDSAVYLCASSYGGPSGKNEQFFGPGTRLTVL.

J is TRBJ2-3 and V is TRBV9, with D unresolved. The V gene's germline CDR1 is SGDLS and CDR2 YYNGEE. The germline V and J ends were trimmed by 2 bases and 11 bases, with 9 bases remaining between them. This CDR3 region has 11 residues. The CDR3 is CASSVSLRQYF. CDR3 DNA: TGTGCCAGCAGCGTTTCACTAAGGCAGTATTTT.

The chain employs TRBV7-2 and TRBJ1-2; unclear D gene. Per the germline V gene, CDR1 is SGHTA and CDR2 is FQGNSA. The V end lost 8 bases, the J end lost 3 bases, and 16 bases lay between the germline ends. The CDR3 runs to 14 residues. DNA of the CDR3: TGTGCCAGCTCCACTACTTATCGGGACTATGGCTACACCTTC. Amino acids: CASSTTYRDYGYTF.

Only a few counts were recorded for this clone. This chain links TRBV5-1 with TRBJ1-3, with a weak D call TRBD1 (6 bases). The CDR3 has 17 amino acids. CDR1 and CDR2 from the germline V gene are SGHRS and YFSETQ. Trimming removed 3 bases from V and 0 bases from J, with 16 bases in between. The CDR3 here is CASSSEPTGSSGNTIYF. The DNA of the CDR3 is TGCGCCAGCAGCTCCGAGCCTACAGGGAGCTCTGGAAACACCATATATTTT. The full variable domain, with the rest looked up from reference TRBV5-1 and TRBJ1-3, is KAGVTQTPRYLIKTRGQQVTLSCSPISGHRSVSWYQQTPGQGLQFLFEYFSETQRNKGNFPGRFSGRQFSNSRSEMNVSTLELGDSALYLCASSSEPTGSSGNTIYFGEGSWLTVV.

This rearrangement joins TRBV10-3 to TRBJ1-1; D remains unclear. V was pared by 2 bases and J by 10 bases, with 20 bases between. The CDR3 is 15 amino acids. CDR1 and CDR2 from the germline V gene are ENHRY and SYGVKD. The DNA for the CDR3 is TGTGCCATCAGTGAGAGTGGGCGCATACCGGAATCAGCTTTCTTT. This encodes CAISESGRIPESAFF.

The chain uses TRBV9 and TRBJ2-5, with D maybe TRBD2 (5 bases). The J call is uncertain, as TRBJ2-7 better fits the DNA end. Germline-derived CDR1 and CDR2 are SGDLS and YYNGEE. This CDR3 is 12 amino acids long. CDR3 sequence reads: CASGPGSLEQYF. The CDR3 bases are TGTGCCAGTGGTCCGGGGTCCCTCGAGCAGTACTTC.

The CDR3 sequence is CASSLTSGRPNEQFF. CDR3 bases: TGTGCCAGCAGCCTGACTAGCGGGAGACCCAATGAGCAGTTCTTC. V gene TRBV5-4 combines with J gene TRBJ2-1; the match to TRBD2 covers 12 bases. The CDR3 consists of 15 residues. Germline CDR1 and CDR2: SGHNT and YYREEE (reference sequence). With 4 bases clipped from V and 6 bases from J, the junction kept 5 bases outside the gene matches.

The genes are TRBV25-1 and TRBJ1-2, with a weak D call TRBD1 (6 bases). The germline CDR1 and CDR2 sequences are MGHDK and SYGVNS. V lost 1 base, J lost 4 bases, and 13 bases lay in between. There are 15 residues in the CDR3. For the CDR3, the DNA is TGTGCCAGCAGTGAATCCGGGAGGGGGGCCTATGGCTACACCTTC. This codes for CASSESGRGAYGYTF.

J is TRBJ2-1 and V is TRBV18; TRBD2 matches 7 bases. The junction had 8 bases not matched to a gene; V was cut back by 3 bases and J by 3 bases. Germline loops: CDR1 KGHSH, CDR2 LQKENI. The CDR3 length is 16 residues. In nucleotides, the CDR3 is TGTGCCAGCTCACCGATATCGGGGGAGGGCTACAATGAGCAGTTCTTC. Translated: CASSPISGEGYNEQFF.

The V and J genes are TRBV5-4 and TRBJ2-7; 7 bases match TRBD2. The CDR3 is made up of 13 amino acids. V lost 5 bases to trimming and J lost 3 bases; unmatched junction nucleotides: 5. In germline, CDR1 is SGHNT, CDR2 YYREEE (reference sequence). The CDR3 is CASRGGRGYEQYF. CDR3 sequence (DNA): TGTGCCAGCAGGGGCGGGAGAGGCTACGAGCAGTACTTC.

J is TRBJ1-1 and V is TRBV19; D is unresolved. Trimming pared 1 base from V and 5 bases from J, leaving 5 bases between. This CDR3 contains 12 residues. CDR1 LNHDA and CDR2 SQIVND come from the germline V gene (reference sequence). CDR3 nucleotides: TGTGCCAGTAGTATAGGTGAGACTGAAGCTTTCTTT. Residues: CASSIGETEAFF.

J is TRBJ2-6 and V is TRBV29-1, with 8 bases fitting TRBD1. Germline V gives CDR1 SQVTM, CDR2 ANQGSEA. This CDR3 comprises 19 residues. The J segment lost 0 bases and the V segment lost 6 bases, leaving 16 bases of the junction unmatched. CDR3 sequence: CSVIYARGRKASGANVLTF. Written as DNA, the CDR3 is TGCAGCGTGATTTATGCCAGGGGGCGCAAGGCCTCTGGGGCCAACGTCCTGACTTTC. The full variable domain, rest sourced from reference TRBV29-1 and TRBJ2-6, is SAVISQKPSRDICQRGTSLTIQCQVDSQVTMMFWYRQQPGQSLTLIATANQGSEATYESGFVIDKFPISRPNLTFSTLTVSNMSPEDSSIYLCSVIYARGRKASGANVLTFGAGSRLTVL.

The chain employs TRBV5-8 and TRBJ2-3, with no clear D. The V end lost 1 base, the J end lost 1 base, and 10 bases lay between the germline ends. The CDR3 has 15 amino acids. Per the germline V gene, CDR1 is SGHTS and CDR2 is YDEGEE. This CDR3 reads CASSLSLGGTDTQYF. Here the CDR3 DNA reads TGTGCCAGCAGCTTGTCTCTCGGTGGCACAGATACGCAGTATTTT.

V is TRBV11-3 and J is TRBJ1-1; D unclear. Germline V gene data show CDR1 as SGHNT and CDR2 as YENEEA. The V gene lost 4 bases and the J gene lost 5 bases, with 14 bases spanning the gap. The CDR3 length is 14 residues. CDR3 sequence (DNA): TGTGCCAGCAGCTCGTTCTCGTATCGGACTGAAGCTTTCTTT. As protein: CASSSFSYRTEAFF.

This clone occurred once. The CDR3: CASSASPLAGVNIQYF. The CDR3 DNA is TGTGCCAGCAGTGCAAGCCCCCTAGCGGGAGTGAACATTCAGTACTTC. The chain employs TRBV6-1 and TRBJ2-4, with 10 bases that match TRBD2. CDR3 length: 16 amino acids. V lost 4 bases and J lost 7; bases outside the gene matches: 10. Germline V gene sequence: CDR1 MNHNS, CDR2 SASEGT.

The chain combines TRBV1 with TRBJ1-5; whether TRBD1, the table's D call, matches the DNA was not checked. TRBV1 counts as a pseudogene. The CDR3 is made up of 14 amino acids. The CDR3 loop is CTSSRVRGNQPQHF. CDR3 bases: TGCACCAGCAGCCGGGTAAGGGGGAATCAGCCCCAGCATTTT.

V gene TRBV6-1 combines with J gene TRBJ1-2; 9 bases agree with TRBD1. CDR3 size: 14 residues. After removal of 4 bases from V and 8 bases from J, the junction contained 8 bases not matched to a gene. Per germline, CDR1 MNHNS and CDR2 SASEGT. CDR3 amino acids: CASSGTGEGRGYTF. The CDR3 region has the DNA TGTGCCAGCAGTGGGACAGGGGAAGGTCGCGGCTACACCTTC.

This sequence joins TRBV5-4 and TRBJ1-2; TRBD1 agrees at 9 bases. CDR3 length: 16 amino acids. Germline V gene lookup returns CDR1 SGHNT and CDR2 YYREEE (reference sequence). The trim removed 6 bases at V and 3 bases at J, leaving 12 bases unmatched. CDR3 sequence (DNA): TGTGCCAGCAAACTCTCCGGGACAGGGACGGACTATGGCTACACCTTC. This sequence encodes CASKLSGTGTDYGYTF. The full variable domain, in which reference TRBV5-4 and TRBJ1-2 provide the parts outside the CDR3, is ETGVTQSPTHLIKTRGQQVTLRCSSQSGHNTVSWYQQALGQGPQFIFQYYREEENGRGNFPPRFSGLQFPNYSSELNVNALELDDSALYLCASKLSGTGTDYGYTFGSGTRLTVV.

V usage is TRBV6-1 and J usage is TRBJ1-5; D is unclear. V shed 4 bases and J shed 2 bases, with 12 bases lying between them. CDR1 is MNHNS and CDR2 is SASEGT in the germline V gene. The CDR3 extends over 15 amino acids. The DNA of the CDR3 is TGTGCCAGCAGTGCGGGGAGTAGTGGCAATCAGCCCCAGCATTTT. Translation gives CASSAGSSGNQPQHF.

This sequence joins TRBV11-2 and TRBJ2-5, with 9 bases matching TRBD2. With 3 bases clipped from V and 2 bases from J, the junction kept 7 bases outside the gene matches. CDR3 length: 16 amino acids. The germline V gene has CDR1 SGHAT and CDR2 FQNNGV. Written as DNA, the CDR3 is TGTGCCAGCAGCTTGGGGCTAGCGGGACCACAAGAGACCCAGTACTTC. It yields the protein CASSLGLAGPQETQYF.

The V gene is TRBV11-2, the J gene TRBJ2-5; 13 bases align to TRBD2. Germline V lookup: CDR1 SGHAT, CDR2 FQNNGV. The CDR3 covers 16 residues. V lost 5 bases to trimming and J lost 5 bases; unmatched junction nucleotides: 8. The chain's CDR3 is CASSRSGLAGPETQYF. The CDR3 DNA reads TGTGCCAGCAGCCGATCGGGACTAGCGGGGCCTGAGACCCAGTACTTC.

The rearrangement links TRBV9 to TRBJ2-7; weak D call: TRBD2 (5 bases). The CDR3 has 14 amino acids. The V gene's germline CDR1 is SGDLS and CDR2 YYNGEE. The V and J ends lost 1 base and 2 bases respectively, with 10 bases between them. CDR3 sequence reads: CASSVTGFPYEQYF. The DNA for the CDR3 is TGTGCCAGCAGCGTAACGGGGTTCCCCTACGAGCAGTACTTC.

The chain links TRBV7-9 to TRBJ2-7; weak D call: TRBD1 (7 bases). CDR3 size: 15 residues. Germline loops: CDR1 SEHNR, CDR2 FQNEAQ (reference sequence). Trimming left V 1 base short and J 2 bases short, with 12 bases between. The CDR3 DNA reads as TGTGCCAGCAGCTTAGGTCAGGGGGGACCCTACGAGCAGTACTTC. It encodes CASSLGQGGPYEQYF.

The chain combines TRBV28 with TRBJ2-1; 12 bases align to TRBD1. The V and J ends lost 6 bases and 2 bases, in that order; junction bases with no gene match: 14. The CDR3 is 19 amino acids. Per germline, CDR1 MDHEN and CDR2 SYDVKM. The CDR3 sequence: CASRGPGTGGQSAYNEQFF. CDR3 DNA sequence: TGTGCCAGCAGGGGTCCCGGGACAGGGGGCCAAAGTGCCTACAATGAGCAGTTCTTC.